This T cell receptor beta chain was found in a study of spatial heterogeneity in lung cancer. TCRdb re-called the 5' RACE reads through MiXCR, storing one row per CDR3 protein. The sample lists around 40,000 distinct CDR3 sequences; approximately 8% were seen once. The CDR3 contains 15 residues. CDR1 and CDR2 from the germline V gene are LGHNA and YNFKEQ. The V and J ends lost 0 bases and 3 bases, in that order; junction bases with no gene match: 1. The time point is: blood at routine non-recurrence follow-up after resection. This specimen was PBMCs, taken at follow-up. The chain is built from TRBV4-2 and TRBJ1-3, with 8 bases fitting TRBD1. This clonotype was sampled from a male donor with early-stage non-small cell lung cancer. CDR3 protein: CASSQDTGGGNTIYF. CDR3 sequence (DNA): TGTGCCAGCAGCCAAGATACAGGGGGTGGAAACACCATATATTTT.